This T cell receptor beta chain was sequenced for a study of CD8+ T cells in alopecia areata. Whole-study results and caveats: Association of baseline CD8+ expansion with response is uncertain owing to one nonresponder.

The V gene's germline CDR1 is DFQATT and CDR2 SNEGSKA (reference sequence). Deletions cut 6 bases from V and 8 bases from J, with 11 bases between. The CDR3 length is 11 residues. RNA was isolated and reverse transcribed to cDNA, the sequencing template. Only in-frame clones appear in the TCRdb table, and some are missing; sequencing was by immunoSEQ multiplex PCR. The data hold 200,000 or so clones, with 55% to 75% observed a single time. Treatment given: oral pan-JAK inhibitor, 5-10 mg twice daily. As concerns this clone: Antigen: not known.

The V and J genes are TRBV20-1 and TRBJ2-1; D is uncertain. The receptor was derived from a human donor with alopecia areata. Material: CD4+ T cells sorted from blood, obtained at week 24, from a patient treated with tofacitinib. CDR3 protein: CSAPIHHEQFF. Written as DNA, the CDR3 is TGCAGTGCCCCAATTCACCATGAGCAGTTCTTC.